This section outlines one T cell receptor (beta chain) sequence together with its context. The CDR3 has 14 residues. Losses at the gene ends were 4 bases for V and 3 bases for J; bases not matched to a gene: 6. In germline, CDR1 is SGDLS, CDR2 YYNGEE. Only in-frame clones appear in the TCRdb table, and some are missing; sequencing was by immunoSEQ multiplex PCR. The data hold some 79,000 clones, with 80% to 95% observed a single time. This specimen comes from a study of technical replicates of blood from a few donors. This chain joins TRBV9 and TRBJ1-1; TRBD1 matches 7 bases. The clonotype was recovered from a human donor in good health. Some clones in this sample may be carry-over from other donors' samples. Sequenced sample: T cells isolated from PBMCs. CDR3 residues: CASSLSTGYTEAFF. For the CDR3, the DNA is TGTGCCAGCAGCTTATCGACAGGGTACACTGAAGCTTTCTTT.